Listed below are T cell receptor beta chains from one sample, sequenced in a study of regulatory T cells in long-lasting Graves disease. A single record per CDR3 protein comes from TCRdb applying MiXCR to the multiplex PCR reads. The sample contains roughly 430,000 distinct CDR3 sequences, over 20% of which appear only once. The source material was peripheral blood mononuclear cells (PBMCs), sampled when the disease was refractory, from a patient treated with antithyroid drugs. The source is a female donor with Graves disease. Each CDR3 is given with its conserved first and last residue. The D gene is left open where the match is weak. Clone size is not always given. Where it is, it says once, few, many or a class for expanded clones.

V: TRBV2; D: NA; J: TRBJ2-4; size: many; CDR3: CASRRQTLAKNIQYF; DNA: TGTGCCAGCAGACGACAGACACTAGCCAAAAACATTCAGTACTTC
V: TRBV28; D: NA; J: TRBJ1-2; size: many; CDR3: CASNAPGGGDGYTF; DNA: TGTGCCAGCAATGCCCCCGGGGGGGGCGATGGCTACACCTTC
V: TRBV6-9; D: NA; J: TRBJ2-1; size: NA; CDR3: CASSYGDIAYNEQFF; DNA: TGTGCCAGCAGTTACGGGGACATCGCCTACAATGAGCAGTTCTTC
V: TRBV19; D: TRBD1; J: TRBJ2-6; size: NA; CDR3: CASSIRRMDRHRSGANVLTF; DNA: TGTGCCAGTAGTATTCGACGAATGGACAGGCACCGATCTGGGGCCAACGTCCTGACTTTC
V: TRBV6-1; D: TRBD1; J: TRBJ2-7; size: NA; CDR3: CASSASGTGVGEQYF; DNA: TGTGCCAGCAGTGCCTCCGGGACAGGGGTAGGCGAGCAGTACTTC
V: TRBV3-1; D: TRBD1; J: TRBJ1-2; size: NA; CDR3: CASSYPGTGLFTF; DNA: TGTGCCAGCAGCTACCCCGGGACAGGGCTTTTCACCTTC
V: TRBV14; D: NA; J: TRBJ2-1; size: NA; CDR3: CASSQGRGNEQFF; DNA: TGTGCCAGCAGCCAAGGAAGGGGAAATGAGCAGTTCTTC
V: TRBV7-9; D: NA; J: TRBJ1-1; size: NA; CDR3: CASSKGLLTVMNTEAFF; DNA: TGTGCCAGCAGCAAAGGTTTATTGACTGTCATGAACACTGAAGCTTTCTTT
V: TRBV5-4; D: TRBD1; J: TRBJ2-7; size: NA; CDR3: CASSQTGFYEQYF; DNA: TGTGCCAGCAGCCAGACAGGGTTTTACGAGCAGTACTTC
V: TRBV11-2; D: NA; J: TRBJ1-5; size: many; CDR3: CASSQTDSQPQHF; DNA: TGTGCCAGCAGCCAAACGGACAGTCAGCCCCAGCATTTT
V: TRBV2; D: NA; J: TRBJ2-7; size: NA; CDR3: CASSFGQVGSYEQYF; DNA: TGTGCCAGCAGTTTCGGGCAGGTAGGGTCCTACGAGCAGTACTTC
V: TRBV3-1; D: NA; J: TRBJ2-4; size: few; CDR3: CASSQAGTTSSKNIQYF; DNA: TGTGCCAGCAGCCAAGCGGGTACCACCAGTTCCAAAAACATTCAGTACTTC
V: TRBV5-1; D: NA; J: TRBJ2-7; size: many; CDR3: CASNLREQPSRSDEQYF; DNA: TGCGCCAGCAACCTGCGGGAACAGCCCTCGAGGAGCGACGAGCAGTACTTC
V: TRBV6-1; D: NA; J: TRBJ2-7; size: NA; CDR3: CASSLSGRGGAYEQYF; DNA: TGTGCCAGCAGCCTCTCTGGACGTGGTGGGGCCTACGAGCAGTACTTC
V: TRBV20-1; D: NA; J: TRBJ2-7; size: many; CDR3: CSARERTVLYEQYF; DNA: TGCAGTGCTAGAGAAAGGACGGTGCTATACGAGCAGTACTTC
V: TRBV4-1; D: NA; J: TRBJ1-2; size: NA; CDR3: CASSQEQGQVYGYTF; DNA: TGCGCCAGCAGCCAAGAGCAGGGGCAGGTCTATGGCTACACCTTC
V: TRBV4-1; D: TRBD2; J: TRBJ2-5; size: NA; CDR3: CASSQASGVAGVIYF; DNA: TGCGCCAGCAGCCAAGCCTCCGGGGTAGCGGGAGTCATTTACTTC
V: TRBV6-5; D: NA; J: TRBJ2-3; size: NA; CDR3: CASSYSLVADTQYF; DNA: TGTGCCAGCAGTTACTCGTTAGTCGCAGATACGCAGTATTTT
V: TRBV7-9; D: NA; J: TRBJ2-7; size: few; CDR3: CASSFTGGSRNYEQYF; DNA: TGTGCCAGCAGCTTCACTGGTGGGAGCCGGAACTACGAGCAGTACTTC
V: TRBV6-5; D: TRBD2; J: TRBJ2-2; size: few; CDR3: CASSYNLAGGWTGELFF; DNA: TGTGCCAGCAGTTACAATTTAGCGGGAGGTTGGACCGGGGAGCTGTTTTTT
V: TRBV10-1; D: NA; J: TRBJ2-7; size: few; CDR3: CASSANRDGAYEQYF; DNA: TGCGCCAGCAGTGCCAACCGGGACGGGGCGTACGAGCAGTACTTC
V: TRBV10-2; D: TRBD2; J: TRBJ2-7; size: NA; CDR3: CAYYKTSGSPKSYEQYF; DNA: TGCGCCTACTACAAGACTAGCGGGAGTCCCAAATCTTACGAGCAGTACTTC
V: TRBV6-1; D: NA; J: TRBJ2-2; size: few; CDR3: CASSTLASGELFF; DNA: TGTGCCAGCAGTACTCTAGCGAGCGGGGAGCTGTTTTTT
V: TRBV3-1; D: NA; J: TRBJ1-2; size: few; CDR3: CASSDDRNYGYTF; DNA: TGTGCCAGCAGCGACGACAGGAACTATGGCTACACCTTC
V: TRBV27; D: TRBD1; J: TRBJ1-2; size: few; CDR3: CASRQQGVGYTF; DNA: TGTGCCAGCAGGCAACAGGGGGTTGGCTACACCTTC
V: TRBV28; D: NA; J: TRBJ2-7; size: many; CDR3: CASSLSFEQYF; DNA: TGTGCCAGCAGTTTAAGTTTCGAGCAGTACTTC
V: TRBV6-1; D: NA; J: TRBJ2-6; size: NA; CDR3: CASSPDSSGANVPTF; DNA: TGTGCCAGCAGTCCAGACAGTTCTGGGGCCAACGTCCCGACTTTC
V: TRBV6-2/TRBV6-3; D: NA; J: TRBJ2-7; size: many; CDR3: CASSYSGQTYEQYF; DNA: TGTGCCAGCAGTTACTCGGGACAAACCTACGAGCAGTACTTC
V: TRBV28; D: NA; J: TRBJ1-2; size: many; CDR3: CASSLFHQGGPLGYTF; DNA: TGTGCCAGCAGTTTATTTCACCAAGGCGGTCCTCTTGGCTACACCTTC
V: TRBV2; D: TRBD2; J: TRBJ2-3; size: few; CDR3: CASSEYPVAGGSDTQYF; DNA: TGTGCCAGCAGTGAATACCCCGTAGCGGGAGGATCAGATACGCAGTATTTT
V: TRBV28; D: TRBD2; J: TRBJ2-5; size: NA; CDR3: CASSASGREKETQYF; DNA: TGTGCCAGCAGTGCTAGCGGGAGGGAGAAGGAGACCCAGTACTTC
V: TRBV7-9; D: NA; J: TRBJ2-1; size: NA; CDR3: CASSKGYEQFF; DNA: TGTGCCAGCAGCAAGGGGTACGAGCAGTTCTTC
V: TRBV7-3; D: TRBD2; J: TRBJ2-2; size: NA; CDR3: CASSPLGSGRLNTGELFF; DNA: TGTGCCAGCAGCCCCCTCGGTAGCGGGAGGCTTAACACCGGGGAGCTGTTTTTT
V: TRBV3-1; D: TRBD2; J: TRBJ2-7; size: NA; CDR3: CASSRRTSGFSSYEQYF; DNA: TGTGCCAGCAGCCGCCGGACTAGCGGGTTTAGCTCCTACGAGCAGTACTTC